This T cell receptor beta chain was obtained from a study of cytomegalovirus exposure and HLA in healthy donors. Clones were sequenced by immunoSEQ multiplex PCR, and TCRdb holds only the in-frame ones, with some missing. The data contain under 300,000 clones, 80% to 90% of them singletons. V lost 2 bases and J lost 4; bases outside the gene matches: 6. The germline gives CDR1 SGHRS, CDR2 YFSETQ. The CDR3 loop spans 15 amino acids. This receptor was identified in a woman younger than 30 in good health and CMV-seronegative. This sequence joins TRBV5-1 and TRBJ1-5; 7 bases are a match to TRBD1. The sample comprised PBMCs. For the CDR3, the DNA is TGCGCCAGCAGCTTAGACAGGGCACGGAATCAGCCCCAGCATTTT. Translated, it gives CASSLDRARNQPQHF.